Shown below are 16 T cell receptor beta chains from a single sample sequenced in a study of blood T cell repertoires in COVID-19. Clones were sequenced by immunoSEQ multiplex PCR, and TCRdb holds only the in-frame ones, with some missing. The data contain approximately 210,000 clones, 75% to 90% of them singletons. What was sequenced was PBMCs or T cells enriched from blood (not recorded which). These TCRs come from a woman in her thirties who had recovered from COVID-19.

The chain uses TRBV7-9 and TRBJ1-5, with D perhaps TRBD1 (5 bases). The CDR3 totals 17 residues. Trimming pared 2 bases from V and 6 bases from J, leaving 20 bases between. Germline values: CDR1 SEHNR, CDR2 FQNEAQ (reference sequence). The CDR3 DNA is TGTGCCAGCAGCTTAATATCCCGCGGGGGGAGGACTCAGCCCCAGCATTTT. Translation: CASSLISRGGRTQPQHF.

This clone was seen more than once but under ten times. The chain joins TRBV4-3 to TRBJ2-3, with TRBD2 as a possible D gene (6 bases). There are 15 residues in the CDR3. Looked up from germline, CDR1 is LGHNA and CDR2 is YSLEER. V was pared by 1 base and J by 3 bases, with 11 bases between. In nucleotides, the CDR3 is TGCGCCAGCAGCCAAGGGGTAGCGGTAACAGATACGCAGTATTTT. Translating gives CASSQGVAVTDTQYF.

The chain combines TRBV9 with TRBJ1-4; TRBD1 matches at 10 bases. V lost 4 bases to trimming and J lost 3 bases; unmatched junction nucleotides: 6. Germline-derived CDR1 and CDR2 are SGDLS and YYNGEE. This CDR3 contains 16 residues. In DNA, the CDR3 is TGTGCCAGCAGCCCTCCGGGACAGGGGTCTAATGAAAAACTGTTTTTT. The encoded protein is CASSPPGQGSNEKLFF.

The gene calls are TRBV4-1 and TRBJ2-5; 9 bases fit TRBD2. J was trimmed by 0 bases and V by 0 bases; bases with no gene match: 2. The V gene's germline CDR1 is MGHRA and CDR2 YSYEKL. This CDR3 region has 16 residues. The CDR3 nucleotides are TGCGCCAGCAGCCAAGATGCGGGGGGGTACCAAGAGACCCAGTACTTC. Amino acid sequence: CASSQDAGGYQETQYF.

This rearrangement joins TRBV14 to TRBJ2-1, with 9 nucleotides matching TRBD2. The germline CDR1 and CDR2 sequences are SGHDN and FVKESK. The CDR3 sequence is 18 residues long. The V gene end was trimmed by 0 bases and the J gene end by 2 bases; junction bases not matched to a gene: 8. This chain's CDR3 is CASSQDPSGTFTYNEQFF. CDR3 DNA sequence: TGTGCCAGCAGCCAAGACCCTAGCGGGACCTTTACCTACAATGAGCAGTTCTTC. Variable domain in full (rest from reference TRBV14 and TRBJ2-1): EAGVTQFPSHSVIEKGQTVTLRCDPISGHDNLYWYRRVMGKEIKFLLHFVKESKQDESGMPNNRFLAERTGGTYSTLKVQPAELEDSGVYFCASSQDPSGTFTYNEQFFGPGTRLTVL.

This clone appeared a few times. The chain combines TRBV7-2 with TRBJ2-7; D gene ambiguous. Germline CDR1 SGHTA, CDR2 FQGNSA. V was pared by 2 bases and J by 7 bases, with 12 bases between. CDR3 length equals 13 residues. CDR3 region: CASSLIPREEQYF. DNA for the CDR3: TGTGCCAGCAGCTTAATCCCTCGCGAGGAGCAGTACTTC.

This clone was found a few times. The sample carries other DNA sequences with the same CDR3. The CDR3: CASSPRTSAYNEQFF. CDR3 nucleotides: TGTGCCAGCAGCCCCCGGACTAGCGCATACAATGAGCAGTTCTTC. This chain uses TRBV7-2 with TRBJ2-1, with 9 bases matching TRBD2. Trimming took 5 bases from V and 4 from J; bases not matched to a gene: 6. The CDR3 has 15 residues. Germline V gives CDR1 SGHTA, CDR2 FQGNSA.

The CDR3 region has the DNA TGTGCCAGCAGTTACTCAGGAGGGACAGATACGCAGTATTTT. Protein product: CASSYSGGTDTQYF. The chain employs TRBV6-2 or TRBV6-3 and TRBJ2-3; a weak D match, TRBD2 (6 bases). CDR1 and CDR2 (germline): MNHEY, SVGEGT. V was trimmed by 0 bases and J by 3 bases, leaving 7 bases between them. There are 14 residues in the CDR3.

This chain joins TRBV4-1 and TRBJ1-1; tentative D call: TRBD1 (5 bases). Trimming took 0 bases from V and 4 from J, leaving 15 bases between them. Per germline, CDR1 MGHRA and CDR2 YSYEKL. This CDR3 contains 16 residues. CDR3 DNA: TGCGCCAGCAGCCAAGAGGCCCTCAGGGATGGCACTGAAGCTTTCTTT. The encoded protein is CASSQEALRDGTEAFF.

The chain employs TRBV7-8 and TRBJ1-5, with 7 bases aligning to TRBD1. Germline CDR1 is SGHVS and CDR2 is FQNEAQ. This CDR3 contains 14 residues. V dropped 5 bases and J dropped 5; count of bases not matched to a gene: 6. CDR3 residues: CASSRTGLDQPQHF. The CDR3 coding sequence is TGTGCCAGCAGCCGGACAGGTTTAGATCAGCCCCAGCATTTT.

CDR3 residues: CASSFEEAFF. The CDR3 DNA sequence: TGTGCCAGCAGCTTCGAGGAAGCTTTCTTT. The V and J genes are TRBV7-9 and TRBJ1-1; D unclear. This CDR3 spans 10 amino acids. Trimming took off 3 bases at V and 8 bases at J, with 4 bases between the two ends. The germline V gene has CDR1 SEHNR and CDR2 FQNEAQ (reference sequence).

The V and J genes are TRBV6-1 and TRBJ2-1; D gene ambiguous. The V gene's germline CDR1 is MNHNS and CDR2 SASEGT. Trimming removed 2 bases at V and 6 bases at J, with 14 bases between. This CDR3 contains 15 residues. The CDR3 reads CASSESPGLFNEQFF. CDR3 coding DNA: TGTGCCAGCAGTGAATCCCCGGGTTTGTTCAATGAGCAGTTCTTC.

The chain combines TRBV5-1 with TRBJ2-3; D remains unclear. The CDR3 spans 11 residues. CDR1 SGHRS and CDR2 YFSETQ come from the germline V gene. Trimming took 2 bases from V and 5 from J, leaving 3 bases between them. DNA for the CDR3: TGCGCCAGCAGCTTACAAGATACGCAGTATTTT. This translates into CASSLQDTQYF.

V and J are TRBV9 and TRBJ2-2, with D possibly matching TRBD2 (7 bases). The CDR3 extends over 15 amino acids. Trimming shortened V by 3 bases and J by 4 bases, and 13 bases separated the two germline ends. Germline assignment: CDR1 SGDLS and CDR2 YYNGEE. CDR3 in DNA: TGTGCCAGCAGCGCACGGAGGGGGGGCACCGGGGAGCTGTTTTTT. Protein sequence: CASSARRGGTGELFF.

The chain recombines TRBV12-3 or TRBV12-4 with TRBJ1-5; D perhaps matches TRBD1 (5 bases). This CDR3 contains 13 residues. Between the trimmed V and J ends, which lost 4 bases and 3 bases, there was a span of 7 bases. The CDR3 nucleotides read TGTGCCAGCAGTTCAGGGATCAATCAGCCCCAGCATTTT. This gives the protein CASSSGINQPQHF.

The chain combines TRBV7-9 with TRBJ2-3; 8 nucleotides agree with TRBD1. The V gene's germline CDR1 is SEHNR and CDR2 FQNEAQ (reference sequence). This CDR3 region has 16 residues. V lost 5 bases and J lost 0; bases outside the gene matches: 7. CDR3 coding DNA: TGTGCCAGCAGCATAGGGACAGGCTTCAGCACAGATACGCAGTATTTT. It codes for CASSIGTGFSTDTQYF.